Reported below is one TCR beta chain. V lost 10 bases, J lost 7 bases, and 20 bases lay in between. CDR1 and CDR2 from the germline V gene are LNHDA and SQIVND (reference sequence). There are 14 residues in the CDR3. This entry is derived from a study of blood T cell repertoires in COVID-19. On the study more broadly: COVID-19 samples collected from the United States, Italy and Spain covered acute and convalescent phases. T cells, B-cell-depleted T cells, or PBMCs provided the cDNA or gDNA that served as material.

Under the authors' procedure: Estimates of nucleated cell counts were drawn from the amplification of reference gene primers. Produced via immunoSEQ multiplex PCR; TCRdb's table is partial and in-frame only. V and J calls and clone size are as listed in that table; D and trimming were resolved from the DNA. The sample records about 200,000 clones, around 86% being singletons. Cohorts were assigned according to the clinical history that participants reported. The source material was PBMCs or T cells enriched from blood (not recorded which). The chain uses TRBV19 and TRBJ1-3; TRBD1 is a possible D gene (5 bases). The clonotype comes from a woman aged 45-65 years with acute COVID-19. This CDR3 reads CATGSGSPGNTIYF. The CDR3 DNA is TGTGCCACCGGCTCAGGGTCCCCCGGCAACACCATATATTTT. The full variable domain, completed using reference TRBV19 and TRBJ1-3, is DGGITQSPKYLFRKEGQNVTLSCEQNLNHDAMYWYRQDPGQGLRLIYYSQIVNDFQKGDIAEGYSVSREKKESFPLTVTSAQKNPTAFYLCATGSGSPGNTIYFGEGSWLTVV.